The 7 T cell receptor beta chains reported below all come from one sample, sequenced in a study of molecular identifiers for immune sequencing clone quantification. TCRdb called the PCR reads again in MiXCR, with one record for every CDR3 protein. The sample contains 550,000 to 750,000 distinct CDR3 sequences, nearly 20% of which appear only once. Sequencing was done on a sample of naive CD8+ T cells from blood, with Jurkat cell RNA spiked in. As to subset: FACS-sorted CD8+CD4-CCR7+CD45RA+ naive T cells. These receptors were obtained from a human donor in good health. Some libraries in this study had Jurkat cell RNA spiked in.

The chain recombines TRBV6-5 with TRBJ1-1; no definite D call. Per the germline V gene, CDR1 is MNHEY and CDR2 is SVGAGI. The V and J ends lost 2 bases and 2 bases respectively, with 6 bases between them. There are 13 residues in the CDR3. CDR3 loop: CASSYNSNTEAFF. For the CDR3, the DNA is TGTGCCAGCAGTTACAACAGTAACACTGAAGCTTTCTTT.

This clonotype was observed a handful of times. This clone may be a read error of a much larger clone one base away. This chain links TRBV7-6 with TRBJ2-2; perhaps TRBD1 as D (5 bases). Germline CDR1 and CDR2: SGHVS and FNYEAQ. This CDR3 is 14 amino acids long. This CDR3 is CAGSQTGYTGELFF. The CDR3 DNA is TGTGCCGGCAGCCAAACAGGTTACACCGGGGAGCTGTTTTTT.

This clonotype was observed a few times. V and J are TRBV20-1 and TRBJ1-5, with D hard to call. Trimming shortened V by 0 bases and J by 6 bases, and 12 bases separated the two germline ends. The CDR3 is 14 amino acids. Per the germline V gene, CDR1 is DFQATT and CDR2 is SNEGSKA (reference sequence). For the CDR3, the DNA is TGCAGTGCTAGAGATTCTGGGTTCGCTCAGCCCCAGCATTTT. As protein: CSARDSGFAQPQHF.

This clonotype came up a few times. The chain is built from TRBV7-9 and TRBJ2-1, with TRBD1 as a possible D gene (7 bases). Per the germline V gene, CDR1 is SEHNR and CDR2 is FQNEAQ (reference sequence). This CDR3 spans 12 amino acids. V was clipped by 5 bases and J by 8 bases, with 10 bases between them. The CDR3 nucleotides are TGTGCCAGCAGCCCAGGGGGGCATGAGCAGTTCTTC. Protein: CASSPGGHEQFF.

This clonotype was counted at least ten times. V and J are TRBV5-4 and TRBJ1-3; D is unclear. The germline V gene has CDR1 SGHNT and CDR2 YYREEE (reference sequence). The CDR3 spans 15 residues. The ends were cut back, 1 base at V and 4 bases at J, with 12 bases in the middle. The chain's CDR3 is CASSLPQAGGNTIYF. CDR3 nucleotides: TGTGCCAGCAGCTTGCCCCAGGCAGGAGGAAACACCATATATTTT.

The chain is built from TRBV10-1 and TRBJ2-3, with TRBD2 identical over 11 bases. Looked up from germline, CDR1 is WNHNN and CDR2 is SYGVQD (reference sequence). This CDR3 comprises 16 residues. The J segment lost 4 bases and the V segment lost 3 bases, leaving 6 bases of the junction unmatched. The CDR3 loop reads CASSDSSGGIADTQYF. In DNA, the CDR3 is TGCGCCAGCAGTGATTCTAGCGGGGGGATCGCAGATACGCAGTATTTT.

This clonotype was seen at least ten times. The rearrangement links TRBV11-2 to TRBJ2-5; possibly TRBD1 for D (6 bases). The CDR3 contains 15 residues. V lost 8 bases and J 5 bases, leaving 21 bases between the germline ends. The V gene's germline CDR1 is SGHAT and CDR2 FQNNGV. The CDR3 loop reads CASGATTGTDETQYF. In nucleotides, the CDR3 is TGTGCCAGCGGCGCAACGACAGGTACCGATGAGACCCAGTACTTC.